This TCR beta chain was captured by sequencing in a study of Ad26.COV2.S vaccination and SARS-CoV-2 variants (dated by TCRdb to about 2021). Regarding the complete study: Donors in the vaccine arm were drawn from COV1001, a phase I-IIa trial of Ad26.COV2.S in healthy adults that was multicentre, randomized, double-blind and placebo-controlled. Trial participants were randomized into five groups of five: low-dose or high-dose Ad26.COV2.S given once or twice, or placebo on both occasions. TCRbeta repertoire sequencing served as the tool for gauging how specific and how broad the SARS-CoV-2-reactive T cell receptors were following Ad26.COV2.S vaccination. The TCR-sequenced set comprised around 30 samples: around 20 Ad26.COV2.S vaccine recipients, 5 placebo recipients and 8 SARS-CoV-2 convalescent individuals. Ad26.COV2.S was administered intramuscularly at a dose of 5x10^10 or 1x10^11 viral particles, either as one shot or as two shots given 56 days apart. Investigators did not know the trial group allocation while performing experiments and assessing outcomes.

Taken from the germline V gene (reference sequence), the CDR1 and CDR2 loops are LGHDT and YNNKEL. Including cysteine and phenylalanine, the CDR3 has 18 amino acids. Of the read, only the CDR3 DNA is kept; its 54 bases are in frame from base 1. Between the V and J ends, shortened by 4 bases and 3 bases respectively, the junction contains 25 bases. Notes on this clone: Its antigen specificity is not known. One base away there is no much larger clone; base qualities are not given.

The immunoSEQ Assay was used to sequence TCRbeta CDR3 regions. After extraction, genomic DNA underwent amplification by bias-controlled multiplex PCR, followed by high-throughput sequencing. Per the original workflow: To quantify the absolute abundance of every unique TCRbeta CDR3 region, sequences were collapsed and filtered. T cell fraction was estimated by normalization of TCRbeta template counts to usable DNA, with usable DNA being measured through amplification of reference genes present in all nucleated cells. Repertoire TCRs were annotated as SARS-CoV-2-specific when V gene, CDR3 amino acid sequence and J gene were exactly matched to a known reactive TCR set. The reference SARS-CoV-2 TCR set came from MIRA and was filtered for enrichment in COVID-19-positive ImmuneCODE repertoires, removing public or cross-reactive TCRs. Using the MIRA antigens, annotated TCRs were further analysed by specific ORF or by position within an ORF. Breadth was defined as annotated unique rearrangements over total unique productive rearrangements; depth was the summed frequency of those rearrangements. Group comparisons of TCR breadth used two-sided Wilcoxon rank-sum tests. TCRdb took over this immuneACCESS table, retaining in-frame rearrangements with V and J assigned. Such tables are incomplete; in checked studies, under half of the missing clones stem from an unresolved V gene, and the remainder is unexplained. The V and J calls and clone size come from that table; D and trimming were worked out from the DNA. For this sample there are hundreds of thousands of clones; 65% to 90% appear just once. The ten top clones hold around 10% of the sample.

Here is what the overall study found, with its caveats: According to the authors, total T cell responses may have been underestimated by the TCR breadth and depth analyses. Higher spike-specific TCR breadth was observed in Ad26.COV2.S recipients than in placebo recipients (P = 0.0014). After vaccination, spike-specific CD8+ and CD4+ T cell responses were reported to show substantial breadth. The study was not powered for comparison of responses between vaccine doses or regimens. Non-spike TCR breadth was comparable between vaccine and placebo recipients, consistent with the vaccine containing only spike.

The treatment or condition label here, explained by the study, means: roughly 19 received Ad26.COV2.S at low or high dose, single or two shots; about 5 received placebo; per-sample allocation not given. For vaccine and placebo recipients, repertoires were sequenced using samples collected on day 63 after the first injection. Cohort 1b enrolled fewer than 30 adults aged 18-55 years at a single site in Boston, USA, between 29 July and 7 August 2020. As a vaccine, Ad26.COV2.S was a replication-incompetent adenovirus type 26 vector that expressed a prefusion-stabilized SARS-CoV-2 spike protein derived from the original Wuhan strain.

This clonotype originated in a person aged 18 to 59 who received the Ad26.COV2.S COVID-19 vaccine or a placebo. Here the chain combines TRBV3-1 (or the pseudogene TRBV3-2) and TRBJ2-7; 6 matching bases give a weak D call of TRBD1. This specimen consisted of peripheral blood, obtained in a trial of Ad26.COV2.S vaccine versus placebo. In nucleotide form, the sequence is TGTGCCAGCAGCCCCCGGGACAATATGTTCGTCCGGGACTACGAGCAGTACTTC. Its protein reads: CASSPRDNMFVRDYEQYF.